The rows below give T cell receptor beta chains drawn from one sample of a study of blood T cell repertoires in COVID-19. Sequencing used immunoSEQ multiplex PCR; TCRdb keeps in-frame clones, though not all of them. This sample has approximately 270,000 clones; roughly 80% occur once, and the top ten carry 15% to 17%. The specimen was peripheral blood. The origin of the receptors is a person aged 65 to 85 with COVID-19, enrolled during active disease. Both conserved end residues are part of each CDR3. Fields, in order: CDR3 protein, CDR3 DNA, D gene, J gene, clone size, V gene. A D gene is named only where the DNA matches it firmly. Rows may omit the clone size; those that give it use once, few, many or a size class.

CSVDPWDRGNYGYTF | TGCAGCGTTGACCCCTGGGACAGGGGAAACTATGGCTACACCTTC | TRBD1 | TRBJ1-2 | - | TRBV29-1
CASTVQAGEDQPQHF | TGTGCCAGCACCGTTCAGGCGGGGGAGGATCAGCCCCAGCATTTT | - | TRBJ1-5 | - | TRBV28
CASSLDGGDTGELFF | TGCGCCAGCAGCTTGGACGGGGGAGACACCGGGGAGCTGTTTTTT | - | TRBJ2-2 | - | TRBV5-1
CASSPPPTGFGRNIQYF | TGTGCCAGCAGCCCTCCCCCGACAGGATTCGGAAGAAACATTCAGTACTTC | - | TRBJ2-4 | - | TRBV9
CATKDRGGQPQHF | TGTGCTACGAAGGATCGGGGTGGTCAGCCCCAGCATTTT | - | TRBJ1-5 | - | TRBV19
CASSYPGTQVVYEQYF | TGTGCCAGCAGTTACCCCGGGACACAGGTCGTTTACGAGCAGTACTTC | - | TRBJ2-7 | - | TRBV6-6
CASRGRSQGRSLSNQPQHF | TGTGCCAGCAGGGGCCGGAGTCAGGGTCGATCGTTGAGCAATCAGCCCCAGCATTTT | - | TRBJ1-5 | few | TRBV28
CASSPRAGSEQYF | TGTGCCAGCAGTCCCCGCGCCGGTAGCGAGCAGTACTTC | - | TRBJ2-7 | once | TRBV27
CASSPGVGGNTIYF | TGTGCCAGCAGCCCAGGGGTGGGCGGAAACACCATATATTTT | - | TRBJ1-3 | - | TRBV7-2
CASSSSPNQPQHF | TGTGCCAGCAGCTCCTCCCCCAATCAGCCCCAGCATTTT | - | TRBJ1-5 | - | TRBV7-9
CASSYAGALDGYTF | TGTGCCAGCAGTTATGCGGGGGCGTTGGATGGCTACACCTTC | - | TRBJ1-2 | - | TRBV6-2/TRBV6-3
CASSFRQGGQPQHF | TGTGCCAGCAGCTTTAGACAGGGGGGTCAGCCCCAGCATTTT | TRBD1 | TRBJ1-5 | - | TRBV11-2
CSGILQGAGYGYTF | TGCAGCGGCATCCTTCAGGGGGCGGGCTATGGCTACACCTTC | TRBD1 | TRBJ1-2 | few | TRBV29-1
CASSQDPPAGMLVEQYF | TGCGCCAGCAGCCAAGATCCCCCGGCAGGGATGTTGGTAGAGCAGTACTTC | - | TRBJ2-7 | - | TRBV4-3
CASSSNTGPDQPQHF | TGTGCCAGCAGTTCCAATACAGGGCCCGATCAGCCCCAGCATTTT | - | TRBJ1-5 | few | TRBV6-2/TRBV6-3
CASRYRGVRYNEQFF | TGTGCCAGCAGGTACAGGGGCGTACGCTACAATGAGCAGTTCTTC | TRBD1 | TRBJ2-1 | - | TRBV28
CASSVVPGTNEKLFF | TGTGCCAGCAGCGTAGTCCCAGGAACTAATGAAAAACTGTTTTTT | - | TRBJ1-4 | - | TRBV9
CASSAASSSGNTIYF | TGTGCCAGTAGTGCGGCAAGTTCCTCTGGAAACACCATATATTTT | - | TRBJ1-3 | - | TRBV19
CASFPDRAINEQFF | TGTGCCAGCTTCCCGGACAGGGCTATCAATGAGCAGTTCTTC | TRBD1 | TRBJ2-1 | - | TRBV18
CASSGKTSSTDTQYF | TGTGCCAGCAGTGGGAAGACTAGTAGCACAGATACGCAGTATTTT | - | TRBJ2-3 | - | TRBV6-1
CASRQGSLNTEAFF | TGTGCCAGCAGGCAGGGGAGCTTAAACACTGAAGCTTTCTTT | - | TRBJ1-1 | - | TRBV7-2
CASSSATNEKLFF | TGTGCCAGCAGTTCTGCAACTAATGAAAAACTGTTTTTT | - | TRBJ1-4 | - | TRBV27
CASSTTGTPAWETQYF | TGTGCCAGCAGCACGACCGGGACTCCTGCGTGGGAGACCCAGTACTTC | - | TRBJ2-5 | - | TRBV5-4
CASSVTLNTEAFF | TGTGCCAGCAGCGTTACTTTGAACACTGAAGCTTTCTTT | - | TRBJ1-1 | - | TRBV9
CASSYSTGSIYEQYF | TGTGCCAGCAGTTATTCGACAGGGAGTATCTACGAGCAGTACTTC | TRBD1 | TRBJ2-7 | few | TRBV6-5
CASSFGGTGLSEQYF | TGCGCCAGCAGCTTCGGCGGGACAGGGTTGAGCGAGCAGTACTTC | TRBD1 | TRBJ2-7 | - | TRBV5-1
CASSRQGGGNTIYF | TGTGCCAGTAGTAGACAGGGCGGCGGAAACACCATATATTTT | TRBD1 | TRBJ1-3 | - | TRBV19
CASSQRTSGGGNIQYF | TGTGCCAGCAGCCAAAGGACTAGCGGGGGGGGAAACATTCAGTACTTC | TRBD2 | TRBJ2-4 | - | TRBV2
CASSLDSKETQYF | TGTGCCAGCAGTTTAGACAGTAAAGAGACCCAGTACTTC | - | TRBJ2-5 | - | TRBV2
CASMREAGANVLTF | TGTGCCAGCATGAGGGAGGCTGGGGCCAACGTCCTGACTTTC | - | TRBJ2-6 | - | TRBV6-5
CASSLDLGLATETQYF | TGTGCCAGCAGCTTAGACCTGGGACTAGCTACGGAGACCCAGTACTTC | TRBD2 | TRBJ2-5 | - | TRBV7-2
CASGPQGFSTDTQYF | TGTGCCAGCGGTCCTCAGGGTTTTAGCACAGATACGCAGTATTTT | - | TRBJ2-3 | - | TRBV2
CASSYGRSNYGYTF | TGTGCCAGCAGTTACGGCCGGAGTAACTATGGCTACACCTTC | - | TRBJ1-2 | - | TRBV6-6
CASSLGPTPSNEQFF | TGTGCCAGCAGCCTGGGTCCGACTCCGAGCAATGAGCAGTTCTTC | - | TRBJ2-1 | - | TRBV7-3
CAISESGQNTEAFF | TGTGCCATCAGTGAGTCAGGACAGAACACTGAAGCTTTCTTT | - | TRBJ1-1 | - | TRBV10-3
CASRPSRTGEQYF | TGTGCCAGCAGGCCCTCTCGGACAGGGGAACAGTACTTC | TRBD1 | TRBJ2-7 | - | TRBV28
CASSFRQGGSPLHF | TGTGCCAGCAGCTTCCGGCAGGGGGGTTCACCCCTCCACTTT | TRBD1 | TRBJ1-6 | few | TRBV7-2
CASSLGGGEVVEQYF | TGTGCCAGCAGCTTAGGCGGCGGGGAGGTTGTCGAGCAGTACTTC | - | TRBJ2-7 | few | TRBV13